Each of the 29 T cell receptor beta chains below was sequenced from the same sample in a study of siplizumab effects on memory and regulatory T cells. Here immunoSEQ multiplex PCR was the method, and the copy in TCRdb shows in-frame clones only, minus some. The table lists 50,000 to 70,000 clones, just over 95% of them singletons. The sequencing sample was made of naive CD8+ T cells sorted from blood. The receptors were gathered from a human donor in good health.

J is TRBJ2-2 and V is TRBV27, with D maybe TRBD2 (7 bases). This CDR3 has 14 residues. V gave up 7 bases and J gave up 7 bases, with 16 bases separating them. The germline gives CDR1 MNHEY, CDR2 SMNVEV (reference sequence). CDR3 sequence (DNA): TGTGCCAGCATCAAAGGGGGGGCCCACGGGGAGCTGTTTTTT. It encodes CASIKGGAHGELFF.

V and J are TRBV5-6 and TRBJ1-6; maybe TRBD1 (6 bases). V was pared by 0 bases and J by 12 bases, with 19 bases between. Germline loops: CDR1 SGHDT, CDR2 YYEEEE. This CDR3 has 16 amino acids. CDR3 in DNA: TGTGCCAGCAGCTTGGCGTGGGGGGCGGACGGGAAACCCCTCCACTTT. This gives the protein CASSLAWGADGKPLHF.

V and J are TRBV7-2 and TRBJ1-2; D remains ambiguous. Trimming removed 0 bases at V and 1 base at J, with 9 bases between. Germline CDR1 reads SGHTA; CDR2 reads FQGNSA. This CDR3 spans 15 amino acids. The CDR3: CASSLASSINYGYTF. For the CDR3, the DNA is TGTGCCAGCAGCTTAGCGAGCAGTATTAACTATGGCTACACCTTC.

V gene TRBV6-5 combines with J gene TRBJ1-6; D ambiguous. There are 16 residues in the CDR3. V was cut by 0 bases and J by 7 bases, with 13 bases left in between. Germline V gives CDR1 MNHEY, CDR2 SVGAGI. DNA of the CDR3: TGTGCCAGCAGTTACTCGGAGCCGGGAAGGAATTCACCCCTCCACTTT. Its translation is CASSYSEPGRNSPLHF.

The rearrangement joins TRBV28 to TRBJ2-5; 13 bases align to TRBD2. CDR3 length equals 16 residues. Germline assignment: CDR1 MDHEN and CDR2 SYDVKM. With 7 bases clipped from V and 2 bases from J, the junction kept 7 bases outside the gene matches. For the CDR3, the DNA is TGTGCCAGCATTGAAGGGGGACTAGCGGGACAAGAGACCCAGTACTTC. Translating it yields CASIEGGLAGQETQYF.

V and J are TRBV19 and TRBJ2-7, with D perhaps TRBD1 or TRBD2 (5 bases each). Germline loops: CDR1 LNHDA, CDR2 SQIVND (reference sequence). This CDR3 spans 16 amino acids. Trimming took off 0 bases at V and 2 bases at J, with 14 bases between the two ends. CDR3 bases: TGTGCCAGTAGTATAGAAACCGGGACCGCGACCTACGAGCAGTACTTC. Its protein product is CASSIETGTATYEQYF.

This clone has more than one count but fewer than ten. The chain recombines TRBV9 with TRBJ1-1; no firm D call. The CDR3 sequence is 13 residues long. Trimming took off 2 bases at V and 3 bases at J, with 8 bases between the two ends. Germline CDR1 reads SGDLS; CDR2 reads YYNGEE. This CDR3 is CASSVTPDTEAFF. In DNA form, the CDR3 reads TGTGCCAGCAGCGTGACCCCAGACACTGAAGCTTTCTTT.

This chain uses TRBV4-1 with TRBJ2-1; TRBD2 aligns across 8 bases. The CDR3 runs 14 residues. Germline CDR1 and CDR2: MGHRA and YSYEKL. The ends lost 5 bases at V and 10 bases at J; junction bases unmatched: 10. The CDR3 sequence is CASSRSGGPAEQFF. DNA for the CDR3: TGCGCCAGCAGCAGGTCGGGGGGGCCCGCAGAGCAGTTCTTC.

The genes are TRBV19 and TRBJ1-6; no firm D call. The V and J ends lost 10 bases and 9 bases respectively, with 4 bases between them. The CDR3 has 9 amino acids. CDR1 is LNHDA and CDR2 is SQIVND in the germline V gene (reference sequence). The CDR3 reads CATFSPLHF. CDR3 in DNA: TGTGCCACCTTTTCACCCCTCCACTTT.

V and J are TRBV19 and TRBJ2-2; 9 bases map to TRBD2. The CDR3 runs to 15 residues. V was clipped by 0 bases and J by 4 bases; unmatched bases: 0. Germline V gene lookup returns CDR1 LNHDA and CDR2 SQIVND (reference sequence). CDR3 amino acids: CASSIDSGGTGELFF. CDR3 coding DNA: TGTGCCAGTAGTATAGATAGCGGGGGCACCGGGGAGCTGTTTTTT. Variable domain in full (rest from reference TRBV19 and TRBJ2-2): DGGITQSPKYLFRKEGQNVTLSCEQNLNHDAMYWYRQDPGQGLRLIYYSQIVNDFQKGDIAEGYSVSREKKESFPLTVTSAQKNPTAFYLCASSIDSGGTGELFFGEGSRLTVL.

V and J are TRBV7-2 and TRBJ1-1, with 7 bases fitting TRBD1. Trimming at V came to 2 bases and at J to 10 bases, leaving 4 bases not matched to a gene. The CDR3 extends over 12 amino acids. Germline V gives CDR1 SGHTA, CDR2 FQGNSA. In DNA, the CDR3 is TGTGCCAGCAGCTTACCGACAGGGCCAGCTTTCTTT. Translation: CASSLPTGPAFF.

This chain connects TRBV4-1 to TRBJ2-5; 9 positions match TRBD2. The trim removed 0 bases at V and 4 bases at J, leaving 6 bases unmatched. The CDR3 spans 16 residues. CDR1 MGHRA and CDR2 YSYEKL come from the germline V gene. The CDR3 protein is CASSQDPGGGGETQYF. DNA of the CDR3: TGCGCCAGCAGCCAAGATCCGGGCGGGGGGGGAGAGACCCAGTACTTC.

The CDR3 is CASSLMAGDYEQYF. CDR3 nucleotide sequence: TGTGCCAGCAGCTTAATGGCGGGGGACTACGAGCAGTACTTC. The chain carries TRBV7-3 and TRBJ2-7; TRBD2 aligns across 7 bases. CDR1 and CDR2 (germline): SGHTA, FQGTGA. V dropped 1 base and J dropped 3; count of bases not matched to a gene: 3. This CDR3 is built from 14 residues.

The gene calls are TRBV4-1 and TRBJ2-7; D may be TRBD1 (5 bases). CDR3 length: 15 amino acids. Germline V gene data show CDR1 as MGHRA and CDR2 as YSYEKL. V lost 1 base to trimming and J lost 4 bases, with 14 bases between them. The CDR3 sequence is CASSQVVGHYYEQYF. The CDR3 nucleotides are TGCGCCAGCAGCCAAGTAGTAGGACACTATTACGAGCAGTACTTC.

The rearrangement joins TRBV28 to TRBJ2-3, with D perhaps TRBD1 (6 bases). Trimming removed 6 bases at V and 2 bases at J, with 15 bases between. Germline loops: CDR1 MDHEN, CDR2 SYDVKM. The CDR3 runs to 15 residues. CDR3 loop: CASRQDRLATDTQYF. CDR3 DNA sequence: TGTGCCAGCAGACAAGACAGGTTGGCCACAGATACGCAGTATTTT.

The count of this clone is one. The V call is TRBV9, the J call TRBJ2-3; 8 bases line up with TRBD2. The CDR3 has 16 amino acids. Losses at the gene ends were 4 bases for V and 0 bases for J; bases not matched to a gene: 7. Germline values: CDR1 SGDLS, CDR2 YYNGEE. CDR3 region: CASSPGGVGSTDTQYF. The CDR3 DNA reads TGTGCCAGCAGCCCGGGAGGGGTGGGGAGCACAGATACGCAGTATTTT.

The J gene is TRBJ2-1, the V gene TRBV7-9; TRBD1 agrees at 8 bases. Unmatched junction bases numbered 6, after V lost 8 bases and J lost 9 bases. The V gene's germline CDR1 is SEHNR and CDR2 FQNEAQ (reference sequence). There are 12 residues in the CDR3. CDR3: CASRDTGGEQFF. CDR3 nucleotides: TGTGCCAGCCGCGACACAGGGGGTGAGCAGTTCTTC. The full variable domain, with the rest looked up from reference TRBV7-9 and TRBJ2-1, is DTGVSQNPRHKITKRGQNVTFRCDPISEHNRLYWYRQTLGQGPEFLTYFQNEAQLEKSRLLSDRFSAERPKGSFSTLEIQRTEQGDSAMYLCASRDTGGEQFFGPGTRLTVL.

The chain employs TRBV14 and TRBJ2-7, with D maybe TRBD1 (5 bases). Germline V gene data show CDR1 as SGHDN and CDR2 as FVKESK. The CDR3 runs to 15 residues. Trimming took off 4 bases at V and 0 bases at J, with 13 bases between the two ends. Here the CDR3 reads CASSPWGFDSYEQYF. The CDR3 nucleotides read TGTGCCAGCAGCCCCTGGGGCTTTGACTCCTACGAGCAGTACTTC.

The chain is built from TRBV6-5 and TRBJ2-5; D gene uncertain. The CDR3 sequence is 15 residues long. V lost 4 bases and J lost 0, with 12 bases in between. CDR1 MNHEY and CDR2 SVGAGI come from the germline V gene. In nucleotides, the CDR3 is TGTGCCAGCAGTTTGATGCCGGATTACCAAGAGACCCAGTACTTC. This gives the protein CASSLMPDYQETQYF.

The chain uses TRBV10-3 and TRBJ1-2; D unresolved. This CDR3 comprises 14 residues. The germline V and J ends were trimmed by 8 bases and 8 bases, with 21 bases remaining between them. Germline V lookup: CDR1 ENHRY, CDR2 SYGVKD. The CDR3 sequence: CAIGVLTFTEGYTF. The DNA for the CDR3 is TGTGCCATCGGGGTGTTGACCTTCACGGAAGGCTACACCTTC.

The CDR3 reads CASSLYQASNSPLHF. CDR3 nucleotides: TGTGCCAGCAGTTTATACCAGGCATCTAATTCACCCCTCCACTTT. The chain carries TRBV27 and TRBJ1-6; D not resolved. The CDR3 is made up of 15 amino acids. The V and J ends lost 1 base and 6 bases respectively, with 10 bases between them. In germline, CDR1 is MNHEY, CDR2 SMNVEV (reference sequence).

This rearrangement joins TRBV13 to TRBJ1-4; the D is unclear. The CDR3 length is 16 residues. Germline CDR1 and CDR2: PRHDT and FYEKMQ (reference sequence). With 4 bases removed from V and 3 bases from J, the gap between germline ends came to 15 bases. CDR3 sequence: CASSSNSAQPNEKLFF. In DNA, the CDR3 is TGTGCCAGCAGCTCGAACAGCGCTCAGCCTAATGAAAAACTGTTTTTT.

The CDR3 DNA follows: TGTGCCAGTAGTGCCAATCCGATGGGCCAAGAGACCCAGTACTTC. This codes for CASSANPMGQETQYF. The chain links TRBV19 to TRBJ2-5; D uncertain. Trimming removed 5 bases at V and 1 base at J, with 14 bases between. Germline V gene data show CDR1 as LNHDA and CDR2 as SQIVND (reference sequence). CDR3 length: 15 residues. Complete variable domain (other parts from reference TRBV19 and TRBJ2-5): DGGITQSPKYLFRKEGQNVTLSCEQNLNHDAMYWYRQDPGQGLRLIYYSQIVNDFQKGDIAEGYSVSREKKESFPLTVTSAQKNPTAFYLCASSANPMGQETQYFGPGTRLLVL.

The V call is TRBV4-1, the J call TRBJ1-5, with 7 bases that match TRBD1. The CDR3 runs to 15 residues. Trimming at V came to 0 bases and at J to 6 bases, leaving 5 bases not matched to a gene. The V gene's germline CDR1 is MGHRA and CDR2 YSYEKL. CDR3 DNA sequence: TGCGCCAGCAGCCAAGATCAGGGACAGAGTCAGCCCCAGCATTTT. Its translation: CASSQDQGQSQPQHF.

CDR3 in amino acids: CSVVGAVPTGNEQFF. CDR3 DNA sequence: TGCAGCGTTGTAGGGGCGGTCCCAACCGGCAATGAGCAGTTCTTC. The rearrangement joins TRBV29-1 to TRBJ2-1; D is possibly TRBD1 (5 bases). The CDR3 extends over 15 amino acids. Germline V gene sequence: CDR1 SQVTM, CDR2 ANQGSEA. Trimming took off 4 bases at V and 6 bases at J, with 19 bases between the two ends.

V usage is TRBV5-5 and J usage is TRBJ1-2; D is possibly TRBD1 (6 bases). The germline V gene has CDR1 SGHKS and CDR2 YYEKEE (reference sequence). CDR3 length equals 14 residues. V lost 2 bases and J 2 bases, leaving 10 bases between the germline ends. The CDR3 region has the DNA TGTGCCAGCAGCTTTACAGGACAGAACTATGGCTACACCTTC. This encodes CASSFTGQNYGYTF.

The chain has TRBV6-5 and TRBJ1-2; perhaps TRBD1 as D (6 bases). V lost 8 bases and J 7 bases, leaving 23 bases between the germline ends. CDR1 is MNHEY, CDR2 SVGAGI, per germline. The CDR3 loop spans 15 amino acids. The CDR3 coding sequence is TGTGCCAGCGGGGGGCCGGGACAACAAAGGACTGGCTACACCTTC. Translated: CASGGPGQQRTGYTF.

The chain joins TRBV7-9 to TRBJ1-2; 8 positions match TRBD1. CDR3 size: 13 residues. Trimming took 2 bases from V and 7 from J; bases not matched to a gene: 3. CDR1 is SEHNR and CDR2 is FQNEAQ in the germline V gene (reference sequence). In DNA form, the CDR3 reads TGTGCCAGCAGCTTACAGGGGGCTGTTGGCTACACCTTC. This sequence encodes CASSLQGAVGYTF.

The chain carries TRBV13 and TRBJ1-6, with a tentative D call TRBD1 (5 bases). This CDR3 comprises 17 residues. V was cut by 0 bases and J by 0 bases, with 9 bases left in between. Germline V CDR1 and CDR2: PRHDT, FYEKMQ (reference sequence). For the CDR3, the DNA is TGTGCCAGCAGCTTAGGCCTCGGGGGCTCCTATAATTCACCCCTCCACTTT. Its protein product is CASSLGLGGSYNSPLHF.